The T cell receptor (beta chain) described here comes from a study of vaccination effects on CD4 cells after COVID-19. Overall study results and limits: Substantial clonal contraction characterized both infection- and vaccine-induced clones late after vaccination. Healthy vaccinees' vaccine-induced clones included only 1 of 255 that recognized common cold coronaviruses.

The CDR3 loop spans 15 amino acids. The V gene end was trimmed by 6 bases and the J gene end by 9 bases; junction bases not matched to a gene: 13. The germline V gene has CDR1 LGHDT and CDR2 YNNKEL (reference sequence). The data were produced by immunoSEQ multiplex PCR, yet TCRdb's version contains in-frame clones alone and is incomplete. The profile covers 20,000 to 25,000 clones, with around three quarters appearing a single time and 8.5% to 10% taken by the ten largest. ViraFEST expansion of antigen-specific CD4+ T cells with viral peptide pools preceded sequencing. CD4+ T cell isolation took place after approximately ten days of culture. Nucleocapsid antibodies were negative in the vaccine recipients, who had never had SARS-CoV-2 infection. Half-medium changes using IL-2 medium occurred on days 3 and 7. A remark on this clone: What it binds is not known.

This clonotype originated in a human donor who received a COVID-19 vaccine. The chain carries TRBV3-1 (or the pseudogene TRBV3-2) and TRBJ1-2; TRBD1 agrees at 10 bases. This material consisted of CD4+ T cells from PBMCs cultured with HCoV-NL63 spike peptides, taken before COVID-19 vaccination. The CDR3 protein is CASSHPGQGMFSYTF. The CDR3 nucleotides read TGTGCCAGCAGTCATCCGGGACAGGGGATGTTTAGCTACACCTTC.